The entry below describes one T cell receptor (beta chain). Those enrolled in Seattle joined during active infection and were followed longitudinally afterward. The sample belongs to a study of blood T cell repertoires in COVID-19. Only in-frame clones appear in the TCRdb table, and some are missing; sequencing was by immunoSEQ multiplex PCR. The sample lists fewer than 200,000 clones, 85% to 90% occurring once. This clonotype was sampled from a woman in her seventies with COVID-19, enrolled during active disease. The sample taken for sequencing was peripheral blood.

In nucleotides, the CDR3 is TGTGCCAGTAGTATACCGCGGGCCGGAGGCAACGAGCAGTACTTC. The encoded protein is CASSIPRAGGNEQYF. The rearrangement uses TRBV19 and TRBJ2-7; D may be TRBD2 (5 bases). Trimming shortened V by 2 bases and J by 5 bases, and 16 bases separated the two germline ends. There are 15 residues in the CDR3. The germline gives CDR1 LNHDA, CDR2 SQIVND (reference sequence). Looking up the rest from reference TRBV19 and TRBJ2-7 gives the full variable domain: DGGITQSPKYLFRKEGQNVTLSCEQNLNHDAMYWYRQDPGQGLRLIYYSQIVNDFQKGDIAEGYSVSREKKESFPLTVTSAQKNPTAFYLCASSIPRAGGNEQYFGPGTRLTVT.